This entry concerns a single T cell receptor (beta chain). This clonotype has ten or more counts. It lacks a known antigen. Qualities for individual bases were not recorded, and no much larger clone is one base off. Amplification of TCR beta CDR3 regions was carried out from RNA transcripts. The first round of RT-PCR for the TCR CDR3 was performed with the HTBI primer set and the Qiagen OneStep RT-PCR kit. Libraries were constructed in a second round of multiplex PCR, after which size selection and purification were performed. The libraries were sequenced on an Illumina HiSeq2000 using paired-end 100 bp reads. On the study's bioinformatics: SOAPnuke was used to process the raw data, with reads discarded if the reads contained adapters or uncalled bases, had a mean Phred below 15, or lacked an exact constant-primer or identifier match. COPE v1.2.5 was used to merge high-quality paired reads, and clonotypes were defined as unique nucleotide sequences. Clonotypes were aligned to IMGT TRBV, TRBD and TRBJ reference segments using MiTCR v1.1. Analysis was restricted to V-J combinations with a frequency above 0.0001, which covered 98% to 99.2% of repertoires. The TCS score was defined as the ratio of F50 (clonal expansion) to E x V (chaos), calculated using BLOSUM62-based TCRdist between CDR3 peptides within each V-J. Welch's t-statistics and random forest reduced roughly 540 V-J features to some 14, which were used in a naive Bayes classifier (R e1071). The Morisita-Horn index was used to measure how similar the thyroid and blood repertoires were. TCRdb reprocessing: public reads trimmed at Q25 with fastp, clones called with MiXCR, in-frame beta chains kept. Each CDR3 protein gets just one entry, which takes the most common genes and DNA from the rows behind it. TCRdb assigned the V and J calls; the authors' analysis was not used. The sample profile shows fewer than 750,000 distinct CDR3 sequences; around 45% of them were found once. About 7.8% of the sample is held by the ten biggest clonotypes.

These data are taken from a study of T cells in Graves' hyperthyroidism and ophthalmopathy (dated by TCRdb to between 2018 and 2020). About the investigation overall: TCR V-J signatures able to tell the groups apart were searched for in a discovery cohort of approximately 95 patients, of whom roughly 42 had Graves' ophthalmopathy and roughly 59 had stable Graves' hyperthyroidism. An independent validation cohort of about 20 hyperthyroidism patients and about 16 patients who later progressed to ophthalmopathy tested prospective prediction of ophthalmopathy. The roughly 90 discovery patients were divided at random into training and test sets in a 7:3 ratio. The study also compared thyroid tissue and blood T-cell repertoires from about six Graves' hyperthyroidism patients. Once sampling was done, hyperthyroidism patients were given methimazole at a starting dose of 30 mg daily, whereas ophthalmopathy patients were given high-dose intravenous methylprednisolone. The paper describes TCR Vbeta CDR3 sequencing of 120 to 150 peripheral blood samples, made up of about 41 ophthalmopathy patients, over 70 hyperthyroidism patients and 17 progressor patients.

General study outcomes and caveats: Most expanded thyroid clonotypes (frequency above 0.001) were also detected in blood, suggesting blood repertoires may reflect thyroid immune responses. In validation, progression to ophthalmopathy was predicted by the model with approximately 67% sensitivity and roughly 72% specificity, a median of approximately 7.1 months before onset. Sample size was not statistically predetermined, and investigators were not blinded to group allocation. Ophthalmopathy was separated from stable hyperthyroidism by a 13 V-J signature model, with 85% to 90% sensitivity and roughly 81% specificity obtained in cross-validation and 80%/75% obtained in testing.

There are 16 amino acids in the CDR3, from cysteine to phenylalanine inclusive. The kept DNA is CDR3 alone, 48 bases in frame from the first base. Germline trimming: 5 bases from V, 4 bases from J; junction bases outside gene matches: 9. Graves' hyperthyroidism was defined as stable when no progression to ophthalmopathy occurred over 18 months of follow-up. Hyperthyroidism patients were aged 18 to 65 years and newly diagnosed, with disease duration of less than 2 months. Exclusion was applied to patients with uncontrolled infections, other autoimmune diseases, pregnancy or lactation. Clinical symptoms, serum thyroxine and TRAb, thyroid ultrasound, and orbital computed tomography formed the basis for the diagnoses. Total RNA was extracted using Trizol reagent, and RNA quality was assessed on an Agilent 2100 Bioanalyzer.

Recombination connected TRBV12-3 or TRBV12-4 to TRBJ1-5; TRBD1 matches 9 bases in the middle. The TCR was taken from a woman between 18 and 29 years old with Graves' hyperthyroidism. Sequencing was carried out using peripheral blood or thyroid tissue (not recorded which). The bases read TGTGCCAGCAGTCCCCCCGGGACAGGGAGTAATCAGCCCCAGCATTTT. The translation is CASSPPGTGSNQPQHF.